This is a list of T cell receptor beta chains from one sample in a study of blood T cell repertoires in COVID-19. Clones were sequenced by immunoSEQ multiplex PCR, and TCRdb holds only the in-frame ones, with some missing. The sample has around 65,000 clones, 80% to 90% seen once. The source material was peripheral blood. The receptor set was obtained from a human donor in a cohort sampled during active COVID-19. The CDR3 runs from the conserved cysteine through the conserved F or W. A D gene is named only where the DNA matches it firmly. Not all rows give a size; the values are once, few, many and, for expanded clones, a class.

CDR3nt: TGTGCCAGCAGCGTTTATTCAGGGGGCCAAGAGACCCAGTACTTC; CDR3aa: CASSVYSGGQETQYF; v_gene: TRBV9; abundance: -; j_gene: TRBJ2-5; d_gene: TRBD1
CDR3nt: TGTGCCAGTAGTATGGCTGGCGGGACCTCCTACAATGAGCAGTTCTTC; CDR3aa: CASSMAGGTSYNEQFF; v_gene: TRBV19; abundance: -; j_gene: TRBJ2-1; d_gene: -
CDR3nt: TGTGCCAGCAGGCCTACCCCGCGGGGCGGTATGTCCGGGGAGCTGTTTTTT; CDR3aa: CASRPTPRGGMSGELFF; v_gene: TRBV7-9; abundance: -; j_gene: TRBJ2-2; d_gene: -
CDR3nt: TGTGCCAGCGCCTCCGGAGGAGGGACAGGGGCTTACAATGAGCAGTTCTTC; CDR3aa: CASASGGGTGAYNEQFF; v_gene: TRBV19; abundance: -; j_gene: TRBJ2-1; d_gene: TRBD1
CDR3nt: TGTGCCACCAGTGATCCCCTAGCGGGAGGCGGTTTGGATGAGCAGTTCTTC; CDR3aa: CATSDPLAGGGLDEQFF; v_gene: TRBV24-1; abundance: -; j_gene: TRBJ2-1; d_gene: TRBD2
CDR3nt: TGTGCCAGCACCTCGACAGCGGGATTAGAGACCCAGTACTTC; CDR3aa: CASTSTAGLETQYF; v_gene: TRBV2; abundance: -; j_gene: TRBJ2-5; d_gene: TRBD2
CDR3nt: TGTGCCAGCAGCTTAGTAGGGGGCGAGCAGTACTTC; CDR3aa: CASSLVGGEQYF; v_gene: TRBV11-1; abundance: few; j_gene: TRBJ2-7; d_gene: -
CDR3nt: TGTGCCAGCAGTGAATACGGACTGTACAATGAGCAGTTCTTC; CDR3aa: CASSEYGLYNEQFF; v_gene: TRBV6-1; abundance: -; j_gene: TRBJ2-1; d_gene: -
CDR3nt: TGTGCCAGCAGTGAAGCGCTGGGTGAGGCATGGGGCTACACCTTC; CDR3aa: CASSEALGEAWGYTF; v_gene: TRBV2; abundance: -; j_gene: TRBJ1-2; d_gene: -
CDR3nt: TGTGCCATCCGGGGGGCTAGCGGGAGTACCGGGGAGCTGTTTTTT; CDR3aa: CAIRGASGSTGELFF; v_gene: TRBV10-3; abundance: medium-sized; j_gene: TRBJ2-2; d_gene: TRBD2
CDR3nt: TGTGCCACCGCCCCTCGGGCCGGGAGGGATGAAAAACTGTTTTTT; CDR3aa: CATAPRAGRDEKLFF; v_gene: TRBV10-3; abundance: -; j_gene: TRBJ1-4; d_gene: -
CDR3nt: TGTGCCAGCATGGGGGCGAATGAGCAGTTCTTC; CDR3aa: CASMGANEQFF; v_gene: TRBV2; abundance: few; j_gene: TRBJ2-1; d_gene: -
CDR3nt: TGTGCCAGCAGTTCCATCCAGGGGCTTAGAACTGAAGCTTTCTTT; CDR3aa: CASSSIQGLRTEAFF; v_gene: TRBV6-5; abundance: -; j_gene: TRBJ1-1; d_gene: -
CDR3nt: TGTGCCAGCATAAGCGGGACCGGGGAGCTGTTTTTT; CDR3aa: CASISGTGELFF; v_gene: TRBV6-5; abundance: -; j_gene: TRBJ2-2; d_gene: -
CDR3nt: TGTGCCAGCAGCCCTCGGGGGCTAGCGGGAGAGGAAGAGCAGTACTTC; CDR3aa: CASSPRGLAGEEEQYF; v_gene: TRBV3-1/TRBV3-2; abundance: -; j_gene: TRBJ2-7; d_gene: TRBD2
CDR3nt: TGTGCCAGCAGCTTAGGAGGATCCGGTGAGGAGCAGTACTTC; CDR3aa: CASSLGGSGEEQYF; v_gene: TRBV11-1; abundance: -; j_gene: TRBJ2-7; d_gene: -
CDR3nt: TGTGCCAGCAGCCAAGATCTGATACTAGCGGGAGAAGCGGCAGGGGAGACCCAGTACTTC; CDR3aa: CASSQDLILAGEAAGETQYF; v_gene: TRBV4-2; abundance: -; j_gene: TRBJ2-5; d_gene: TRBD2
CDR3nt: TGTGCCAGCAGCTTATACGGCAGGGGGGACTATGGCTACACCTTC; CDR3aa: CASSLYGRGDYGYTF; v_gene: TRBV13; abundance: -; j_gene: TRBJ1-2; d_gene: TRBD1
CDR3nt: TGTGCCAGCAGCTTGGGAGGGTACGAGCAGTACTTC; CDR3aa: CASSLGGYEQYF; v_gene: TRBV5-4; abundance: -; j_gene: TRBJ2-7; d_gene: -
CDR3nt: TGTGCCAGCAGCCAAGACCTTAGCGGGAGCTCCTACAATGAGCAGTTCTTC; CDR3aa: CASSQDLSGSSYNEQFF; v_gene: TRBV4-2; abundance: -; j_gene: TRBJ2-1; d_gene: TRBD2
CDR3nt: TGTGCCAGCAGTCCCACGGTGACACATTTAAACACTGAAGCTTTCTTT; CDR3aa: CASSPTVTHLNTEAFF; v_gene: TRBV27; abundance: -; j_gene: TRBJ1-1; d_gene: -
CDR3nt: TGTGCCACCAGCTCCCCATACAGCGGGAGCTCCTACAATGAGCAGTTCTTC; CDR3aa: CATSSPYSGSSYNEQFF; v_gene: TRBV15; abundance: -; j_gene: TRBJ2-1; d_gene: TRBD2
CDR3nt: TGTGCCAGCAGCTCGTTAGCGGGGCCGCTGTACTTC; CDR3aa: CASSSLAGPLYF; v_gene: TRBV27; abundance: once; j_gene: TRBJ2-7; d_gene: TRBD2
CDR3nt: TGCGCCAGCAGCCACGGAGGGGAGTATGAGCAGTTCTTC; CDR3aa: CASSHGGEYEQFF; v_gene: TRBV4-1; abundance: -; j_gene: TRBJ2-1; d_gene: -
CDR3nt: TGTGCCAGCGAACGGGGGAAGCGGGAGCGTGACAATGAGCAGTTCTTC; CDR3aa: CASERGKRERDNEQFF; v_gene: TRBV28; abundance: -; j_gene: TRBJ2-1; d_gene: TRBD2
CDR3nt: TGTGCCAGCAGTCCCTGGACAGACCTCAGCACAGATACGCAGTATTTT; CDR3aa: CASSPWTDLSTDTQYF; v_gene: TRBV27; abundance: -; j_gene: TRBJ2-3; d_gene: -
CDR3nt: TGCGCCAGCAGCTTGTTGTTAGCGGGAGGAAACACCGGGGAGCTGTTTTTT; CDR3aa: CASSLLLAGGNTGELFF; v_gene: TRBV5-1; abundance: -; j_gene: TRBJ2-2; d_gene: TRBD2
CDR3nt: TGTGCCAGCAGTGAAGACACGCGCGGATATGAAAAACTGTTTTTT; CDR3aa: CASSEDTRGYEKLFF; v_gene: TRBV2; abundance: -; j_gene: TRBJ1-4; d_gene: -
CDR3nt: TGCGCCAGCAGCCAAGAGACAGGGAGTAACAATCAGCCCCAGCATTTT; CDR3aa: CASSQETGSNNQPQHF; v_gene: TRBV4-1; abundance: -; j_gene: TRBJ1-5; d_gene: TRBD1
CDR3nt: TGTGCCAGCACTCTCCGGTTCTTGAGCTCTGGGGCCAACGTCCTGACTTTC; CDR3aa: CASTLRFLSSGANVLTF; v_gene: TRBV2; abundance: -; j_gene: TRBJ2-6; d_gene: -
CDR3nt: TGTGCCAGCTCCCCAGCTGAGGGAATTGAAGCTTTCTTT; CDR3aa: CASSPAEGIEAFF; v_gene: TRBV18; abundance: -; j_gene: TRBJ1-1; d_gene: -
CDR3nt: TGTGCCAGCAGCCCCAGGGGTTCTTGGGATGGCTACACCTTC; CDR3aa: CASSPRGSWDGYTF; v_gene: TRBV27; abundance: -; j_gene: TRBJ1-2; d_gene: -
CDR3nt: TGTGCCAGCAGTTACCAGGGATTGGGGGAGCTGTTTTTT; CDR3aa: CASSYQGLGELFF; v_gene: TRBV6-5; abundance: -; j_gene: TRBJ2-2; d_gene: -
CDR3nt: TGCACCAGCGAGGGACTAGCGGGGGACAATGAGCAGTTCTTC; CDR3aa: CTSEGLAGDNEQFF; v_gene: TRBV1; abundance: -; j_gene: TRBJ2-1; d_gene: -
CDR3nt: TGTGCCAGCAGTTTAGAAAGCGGCAGCTCCTACGAGCAGTACTTC; CDR3aa: CASSLESGSSYEQYF; v_gene: TRBV28; abundance: -; j_gene: TRBJ2-7; d_gene: -
CDR3nt: TGCGCCAGCAGCCAAGATACCAGCTGGACCACAGGGGGGGAGACCCAGTACTTC; CDR3aa: CASSQDTSWTTGGETQYF; v_gene: TRBV4-3; abundance: -; j_gene: TRBJ2-5; d_gene: TRBD1
CDR3nt: TGTGCCAGCAGTTCCCCCTCTAGCGGGCCGCCCTACGAGCAGTACTTC; CDR3aa: CASSSPSSGPPYEQYF; v_gene: TRBV28; abundance: -; j_gene: TRBJ2-7; d_gene: TRBD2
CDR3nt: TGTGCCAGCAGCCCGTTTCGGGGGATCCAAAGGCAGTACTTC; CDR3aa: CASSPFRGIQRQYF; v_gene: TRBV14; abundance: few; j_gene: TRBJ2-7; d_gene: -
CDR3nt: TGTGCCAGCTCACCGGTAGGGGGTGAGCCCTACAATGAGCAGTTCTTC; CDR3aa: CASSPVGGEPYNEQFF; v_gene: TRBV18; abundance: few; j_gene: TRBJ2-1; d_gene: -
CDR3nt: TGCAGTGCTAGTAGCGGTACAACCTACGAGCAGTACTTC; CDR3aa: CSASSGTTYEQYF; v_gene: TRBV20-1; abundance: -; j_gene: TRBJ2-7; d_gene: -
CDR3nt: TGTGCCAGCAGTGGACTAGCGGAGAACAATGAGCAGTTCTTC; CDR3aa: CASSGLAENNEQFF; v_gene: TRBV28; abundance: -; j_gene: TRBJ2-1; d_gene: TRBD2
CDR3nt: TGTGCCAGCAGTTCTAACAGGGCCGGGGAGCTGTTTTTT; CDR3aa: CASSSNRAGELFF; v_gene: TRBV6-6; abundance: -; j_gene: TRBJ2-2; d_gene: -
CDR3nt: TGTGCCAGTAGTACCCCAGGGGGCGGAAACACTGAAGCTTTCTTT; CDR3aa: CASSTPGGGNTEAFF; v_gene: TRBV19; abundance: -; j_gene: TRBJ1-1; d_gene: TRBD1
CDR3nt: TGTGCCAGCAGCTTATCAGGGTACACTGAAGCTTTCTTT; CDR3aa: CASSLSGYTEAFF; v_gene: TRBV7-2; abundance: -; j_gene: TRBJ1-1; d_gene: -
CDR3nt: TGCAGCGTTTTAAGCGGCTACGAGCAGTACTTC; CDR3aa: CSVLSGYEQYF; v_gene: TRBV29-1; abundance: -; j_gene: TRBJ2-7; d_gene: -
CDR3nt: TGCGCCAGCAGTCAGGACGCCCGGACAGGGGGCGATAGAATCTCTGGGGCCAACGTCCTGACTTTC; CDR3aa: CASSQDARTGGDRISGANVLTF; v_gene: TRBV23-1; abundance: -; j_gene: TRBJ2-6; d_gene: TRBD1
CDR3nt: TGCGCCAGCAGTCGCCGTGGGGGGGGAACCACAGATACGCAGTATTTT; CDR3aa: CASSRRGGGTTDTQYF; v_gene: TRBV10-2; abundance: -; j_gene: TRBJ2-3; d_gene: TRBD2
CDR3nt: TGCGCCAGCAGCCAAGTTCCGGGATACAATGAGCAGTTCTTC; CDR3aa: CASSQVPGYNEQFF; v_gene: TRBV4-1; abundance: -; j_gene: TRBJ2-1; d_gene: -
CDR3nt: TGTGCCAGCAGTGATGCCGGGGACAGGGCTGGATACAGCGGCTACACCTTC; CDR3aa: CASSDAGDRAGYSGYTF; v_gene: TRBV6-1; abundance: -; j_gene: TRBJ1-2; d_gene: TRBD1
CDR3nt: TGTGCCAGCAGTTTATTCGATGGACTTTATCAGCCCCAGCATTTT; CDR3aa: CASSLFDGLYQPQHF; v_gene: TRBV28; abundance: -; j_gene: TRBJ1-5; d_gene: -